One and the same sample provided the 5 T cell receptor beta chains below, sequenced in a study of cytomegalovirus exposure and HLA in healthy donors (dated by TCRdb to 2016 to 2017). The library was prepared using the immunoSEQ multiplex PCR assay. The clones in this table, taken by TCRdb from immuneACCESS, are in-frame only. Not every clone is retained; where verified, under half of the shortfall comes from an unresolved V gene, and the cause of the rest is unknown. For this sample there are about 220,000 clones; about nine tenths appear just once. More than 0.85% of the sample is held by the ten biggest clonotypes. The sample taken for sequencing was PBMCs. Every receptor here comes from a woman under 30 in good health and CMV-seronegative.

V is TRBV5-4 and J is TRBJ2-5, with 8 bases that match TRBD2. There are 16 residues in the CDR3. Germline V CDR1 and CDR2: SGHNT, YYREEE (reference sequence). The trim removed 0 bases at V and 5 bases at J, leaving 9 bases unmatched. CDR3 in amino acids: CASSLGSGGPPETQYF. CDR3 nucleotides: TGTGCCAGCAGCTTGGGGTCGGGAGGGCCTCCTGAGACCCAGTACTTC.

This sequence joins TRBV7-9 and TRBJ1-2; D unclear. V dropped 1 base and J dropped 3 bases, with 12 bases sitting between them. The germline V gene encodes CDR1 SEHNR and CDR2 FQNEAQ (reference sequence). This CDR3 contains 15 residues. The CDR3 loop is CASSLGAKSYYGYTF. The CDR3 bases are TGTGCCAGCAGCTTAGGGGCCAAAAGCTACTATGGCTACACCTTC.

For the CDR3, the DNA is TGTGCCAGCAGTGACAGGGCGGGAGTGGGGAACACCGGGGAGCTGTTTTTT. It is translated as CASSDRAGVGNTGELFF. The J gene is TRBJ2-2, the V gene TRBV6-1, with 7 bases identical to TRBD2. The length of the CDR3 is 17 residues. V lost 3 bases and J lost 1; bases outside the gene matches: 8. Germline CDR1 MNHNS, CDR2 SASEGT.

CDR3 region: CAWSVLGGETQYF. The CDR3 nucleotides are TGTGCCTGGAGTGTACTGGGGGGGGAGACCCAGTACTTC. The chain has TRBV30 and TRBJ2-5; 7 nucleotides align to TRBD2. The J segment lost 5 bases and the V segment lost 0 bases, leaving 3 bases of the junction unmatched. The CDR3 spans 13 residues. Germline CDR1 GTSNPN, CDR2 SVGIG (reference sequence).

The chain uses TRBV6-5 and TRBJ1-1; TRBD1 might be the D (6 bases). V lost 4 bases and J 2 bases, leaving 11 bases between the germline ends. Looked up from germline, CDR1 is MNHEY and CDR2 is SVGAGI. The CDR3 contains 14 residues. The CDR3 coding sequence is TGTGCCAGCAGTTCCGGCAGGGGTAACACTGAAGCTTTCTTT. Protein: CASSSGRGNTEAFF.